This T cell receptor beta chain was recovered during a study of post-analysis software for immune sequencing data. CDR1 SGHKS and CDR2 YYEKEE come from the germline V gene (reference sequence). Losses at the gene ends were 6 bases for V and 5 bases for J; bases not matched to a gene: 13. The CDR3 is 16 amino acids. Points on this clonotype: Its antigen is still unknown. This may be a read error: a much more frequent sequence differs by one nucleotide.

Study-wide results and limits: Among roughly five TRBV segments more frequent in patients than controls were TRBV5-6, TRBV5-1 and TRBV20-1.

Unique molecular identifiers were present in the TCR beta cDNA libraries. One entry per CDR3 protein results from TCRdb running MiXCR on the PCR reads. In the table there are about 400,000 distinct CDR3 sequences, roughly 30% of which are singletons. What was sequenced was blood. The chain combines TRBV5-5 with TRBJ2-1, with 8 bases fitting TRBD2. The TCR was taken from a girl aged 5 to 17 with multiple sclerosis. This CDR3 reads CASKVTGGLRDNEQFF. The DNA of the CDR3 is TGTGCCAGCAAAGTAACGGGGGGGCTAAGGGACAATGAGCAGTTCTTC.